Listed below are T cell receptor beta chains from one sample, sequenced in a study of blood T cell repertoires in COVID-19. Sequencing was performed with immunoSEQ multiplex PCR; in TCRdb, only in-frame clones are kept and a portion is missing. The sample lists tens of thousands of clones, more than 80% seen once, with 40% to 55% in the top ten. Sample: peripheral blood. These receptors were taken from a man between 60 and 75 years old with active or convalescent COVID-19. CDR3s include the opening cysteine and the closing phenylalanine or tryptophan. The D gene is left open where the match is weak. Size is omitted from some rows. Given values are once, few, many or a class for expanded clones.

TRBV7-9,TRBD1,TRBJ1-2,17,.,CASSLDVRGQVGYGYTF,TGTGCCAGCAGCTTAGATGTTAGGGGGCAAGTCGGCTATGGCTACACCTTC
TRBV25-1,.,TRBJ1-4,15,.,CASSEGTGWDEKLFF,TGTGCCAGCAGTGAAGGAACAGGATGGGATGAAAAACTGTTTTTT
TRBV19,TRBD1,TRBJ2-3,16,few,CASSLGTGEGTDTQYF,TGTGCCAGTAGTCTCGGGACAGGGGAGGGCACAGATACGCAGTATTTT
TRBV5-1,TRBD1,TRBJ1-1,16,.,CASSLGDRAVGTEAFF,TGCGCCAGCAGCTTGGGGGACAGGGCCGTTGGCACTGAAGCTTTCTTT
TRBV15,.,TRBJ1-5,16,.,CATSREIGRGNQPQHF,TGTGCCACCAGCAGAGAGATCGGTAGGGGGAACCAGCCCCAGCATTTT
TRBV27,.,TRBJ2-1,13,once,CASSSTGYNEQFF,TGTGCCAGCAGTTCCACCGGTTACAATGAGCAGTTCTTC
TRBV5-1,TRBD1,TRBJ1-1,14,.,CASSGQGLNTEAFF,TGCGCCAGCAGCGGACAGGGGTTGAACACTGAAGCTTTCTTT
TRBV4-1,.,TRBJ1-5,14,.,CASSQDPLNQPQHF,TGCGCCAGCAGCCAAGACCCCCTTAATCAGCCCCAGCATTTT
TRBV2,TRBD1,TRBJ1-1,17,.,CASRRTGGGLGDTEAFF,TGTGCCAGCAGACGGACAGGGGGTGGTTTGGGCGACACTGAAGCTTTCTTT
TRBV6-5,TRBD1,TRBJ1-1,15,few,CASNHRTGVGTEAFF,TGTGCCAGCAACCACCGGACAGGGGTGGGAACTGAAGCTTTCTTT
TRBV13,.,TRBJ1-2,15,.,CASSVLNREYNGYTF,TGTGCCAGCAGCGTACTCAACAGGGAATACAATGGCTACACCTTC
TRBV7-9,.,TRBJ1-6,15,.,CASSLIEGANSPLHF,TGTGCCAGCAGCTTAATCGAGGGCGCTAATTCACCCCTCCACTTT
TRBV5-1,.,TRBJ1-2,12,.,CASSSAGGGYTF,TGCGCCAGCAGCTCGGCGGGGGGAGGCTACACCTTC
TRBV28,.,TRBJ1-6,14,.,CASSSAGINSPLHF,TGTGCCAGCAGCTCTGCAGGGATTAATTCACCCCTCCACTTT
TRBV18,TRBD1,TRBJ1-2,13,.,CASSEGQDYGYTF,TGTGCCAGCTCGGAAGGACAGGACTATGGCTACACCTTC
TRBV7-2,.,TRBJ1-4,13,.,CASSLNHREKLFF,TGTGCCAGCAGCTTGAACCACAGAGAAAAACTGTTTTTT
TRBV4-3,TRBD2,TRBJ2-1,21,.,CASSQETSGLPGSIFYNEQFF,TGCGCCAGCAGCCAAGAGACTAGCGGGCTTCCCGGGTCGATATTCTACAATGAGCAGTTCTTC
TRBV2,.,TRBJ2-3,15,.,CASSERGGYTDTQYF,TGTGCCAGCAGTGAAAGGGGTGGATACACAGATACGCAGTATTTT
TRBV4-1,TRBD2,TRBJ2-1,17,.,CASSQGIASGRHNEQFF,TGCGCCAGCAGCCAAGGGATCGCTAGCGGGAGACACAATGAGCAGTTCTTC
TRBV5-5,.,TRBJ1-2,13,.,CASSLRGGEGYTF,TGTGCCAGCAGCTTGCGGGGAGGGGAAGGCTACACCTTC
TRBV28,TRBD1,TRBJ1-4,14,.,CASSPTGGLEKLFF,TGTGCCAGCAGTCCGACAGGGGGCCTCGAAAAACTGTTTTTT
TRBV6-5,.,TRBJ2-1,13,.,CASRTSIRNEQFF,TGTGCCAGCAGAACGAGTATCCGCAATGAGCAGTTCTTC
TRBV29-1,.,TRBJ1-6,14,few,CSGHSRQLNSPLHF,TGCAGCGGGCACAGCCGCCAGCTTAATTCACCCCTCCACTTT
TRBV5-1,.,TRBJ2-3,15,.,CASVRGDVSTDTQYF,TGCGCCAGCGTCAGAGGCGATGTTAGCACAGATACGCAGTATTTT
TRBV3-1/TRBV3-2,.,TRBJ2-5,16,.,CASSHPGQPFQETQYF,TGTGCCAGCAGCCACCCGGGACAACCATTCCAAGAGACCCAGTACTTC
TRBV5-4,TRBD2,TRBJ2-3,16,.,CASSLNSGGGTDTQYF,TGTGCCAGCAGCTTGAACTCGGGAGGAGGGACAGATACGCAGTATTTT
TRBV5-1,TRBD2,TRBJ2-2,15,.,CASSPVLAGTGELFF,TGCGCCAGCAGCCCGGTACTAGCGGGAACCGGGGAGCTGTTTTTT
TRBV5-4,TRBD1,TRBJ2-2,15,.,CASSFGTGSTGELFF,TGTGCCAGCAGCTTTGGGACAGGGTCCACCGGGGAGCTGTTTTTT
TRBV19,.,TRBJ1-5,16,.,CASSAKGTWANQPQHF,TGTGCCAGTAGTGCGAAAGGGACATGGGCCAATCAGCCCCAGCATTTT
TRBV6-5,TRBD2,TRBJ2-1,13,.,CASRASGVNEQFF,TGTGCCAGCAGGGCTAGCGGGGTCAATGAGCAGTTCTTC
TRBV19,TRBD1,TRBJ1-5,15,.,CASREDRFLNQPQHF,TGTGCCAGTAGAGAGGACAGGTTTCTCAATCAGCCCCAGCATTTT
TRBV19,.,TRBJ1-6,16,.,CASSIFPGSDNSPLHF,TGTGCCAGTAGTATATTCCCGGGTTCGGATAATTCACCCCTCCACTTT
TRBV7-9,.,TRBJ1-1,13,.,CASSLAPDTGAFF,TGTGCCAGCAGCTTAGCGCCGGATACAGGAGCTTTCTTT